The rows below give T cell receptor beta chains drawn from one sample of a study of CD8 T cells in Susac syndrome. TCRdb independently ran MiXCR on the immunoSEQ multiplex PCR reads; one entry per CDR3 protein. Among some 300,000 distinct CDR3 sequences listed, 85% were seen once. The sample comprised CD8+ T cells from PBMCs. The source of these receptors is a human donor with multiple sclerosis. Each CDR3 is given with its conserved first and last residue. D genes are given only for firm matches. Clone size is shown for a subset of rows, as once, few, many or a class of expanded clone.

v_call,d_call,clone_size,j_call,cdr3_aa,cdr3_nt
TRBV30,.,.,TRBJ2-7,CAWSVWSIGGSYEQYF,TGTGCCTGGAGTGTATGGTCAATTGGGGGCTCCTACGAGCAGTACTTC
TRBV25-1,TRBD1,.,TRBJ2-3,CASSERTGGVDTQYF,TGTGCCAGCAGCGAACGGACAGGGGGCGTAGATACGCAGTATTTT
TRBV2,.,.,TRBJ2-3,CASSDPDEVTDTQYF,TGTGCCAGCAGTGATCCTGACGAAGTCACAGATACGCAGTATTTT
TRBV30,.,.,TRBJ2-2,CAWGDFANTGELFF,TGTGCCTGGGGGGACTTCGCGAACACCGGGGAGCTGTTTTTT
TRBV28,TRBD1,.,TRBJ2-5,CASGGQNQETQYF,TGTGCCAGCGGGGGACAGAACCAAGAGACCCAGTACTTC
TRBV5-6,TRBD2,.,TRBJ2-1,CASSLGLAVNEQFF,TGTGCCAGCAGCTTAGGGCTAGCGGTCAATGAGCAGTTCTTC
TRBV7-2,.,.,TRBJ2-7,CASSLDSHEQYF,TGTGCCAGCAGCTTAGACTCTCACGAGCAGTACTTC
TRBV29-1,.,.,TRBJ1-1,CSARGGMNTEAFF,TGCAGCGCTAGGGGGGGGATGAACACTGAAGCTTTCTTT
TRBV9,TRBD2,.,TRBJ2-2,CASTGTSGGTGELFF,TGTGCCAGCACTGGGACTAGCGGCGGCACCGGGGAGCTGTTTTTT
TRBV20-1,TRBD1,.,TRBJ2-1,CSARDRQGNYNEQFF,TGCAGTGCTAGAGATCGACAGGGGAACTACAATGAGCAGTTCTTC
TRBV20-1,.,.,TRBJ1-1,CSARDSRVATEAFF,TGCAGTGCTAGAGATTCGAGGGTGGCCACTGAAGCTTTCTTT
TRBV11-2,.,.,TRBJ1-1,CASSLAEAEAFF,TGTGCCAGCAGCTTAGCGGAAGCTGAAGCTTTCTTT
TRBV10-3,TRBD2,once,TRBJ2-1,CATQGTSGPYNEQFF,TGTGCCACGCAAGGGACTAGCGGACCTTACAATGAGCAGTTCTTC
TRBV5-1,.,.,TRBJ2-3,CASSATLRAGREDTQYF,TGCGCCAGCAGCGCGACCCTACGGGCGGGAAGGGAAGATACGCAGTATTTT
TRBV7-8,.,.,TRBJ2-1,CASSRDLISSYNEQFF,TGTGCCAGCAGCCGGGACTTAATAAGCTCCTACAATGAGCAGTTCTTC
TRBV4-1,TRBD2,.,TRBJ2-2,CASTQTAGGRYTGELFF,TGCGCCAGCACTCAAACGGCGGGAGGGCGTTACACCGGGGAGCTGTTTTTT
TRBV27,.,.,TRBJ1-2,CASSLNGAQGYTF,TGTGCCAGCAGTTTAAACGGCGCTCAGGGCTACACCTTC
TRBV28,TRBD2,.,TRBJ2-7,CASSLTLAGGPMAYEQYF,TGTGCCAGCAGTTTGACCCTAGCGGGAGGCCCCATGGCCTACGAGCAGTACTTC
TRBV27,TRBD1,.,TRBJ2-1,CASSGDRVAYNEQFF,TGTGCCAGCAGTGGGGACAGGGTGGCCTACAATGAGCAGTTCTTC
TRBV4-3,.,.,TRBJ2-7,CASSPRDGGFYEQYF,TGCGCCAGCAGCCCGCGGGACGGAGGTTTCTACGAGCAGTACTTC
TRBV9,TRBD2,.,TRBJ2-1,CASSERTSEWDEQFF,TGTGCCAGCAGCGAGCGGACTAGCGAGTGGGATGAGCAGTTCTTC
TRBV30,.,.,TRBJ1-2,CACDGGYTF,TGTGCCTGCGACGGAGGCTACACCTTC
TRBV5-1,.,.,TRBJ1-2,CASSLGPPDGYTF,TGCGCCAGCAGCCTTGGACCGCCTGATGGCTACACCTTC
TRBV19,TRBD2,.,TRBJ2-1,CASKIGTSGYNEQFF,TGTGCCAGTAAAATCGGAACTAGCGGTTACAATGAGCAGTTCTTC
TRBV25-1,.,.,TRBJ1-5,CASSEGQYSNQPQHF,TGTGCCAGCAGTGAAGGGCAGTATAGCAATCAGCCCCAGCATTTT
TRBV14,TRBD2,.,TRBJ2-3,CASSITSGSRDTQYF,TGTGCCAGCAGCATTACTAGCGGGAGTAGGGATACGCAGTATTTT
TRBV24-1,.,.,TRBJ2-3,CATSRSTDTQYF,TGTGCCACCAGCCGGAGCACAGATACGCAGTATTTT